The subject of this entry is one T cell receptor (beta chain). Its antigen remains unknown. This sample stems from a study of response to subunit inactivated influenza vaccine. Study-wide points: The authors suggested that every seasonal influenza vaccination recruits few new T cells.

TCRdb reanalysed the RT-PCR reads using MiXCR and keeps one entry per CDR3 protein. The profile shows over 800,000 distinct CDR3 sequences, 21% of them singletons. This TCR was sampled from a man between 50 and 59 years old who received an inactivated influenza vaccine. The sample was PBMCs from blood, taken 5 days after vaccination.

CDR3 sequence reads: CASSSRTDSNQPQHF. The DNA for the CDR3 is TGTGCCAGCAGTTCCCGGACCGATAGCAATCAGCCCCAGCATTTT. The J gene is TRBJ1-5, the V gene TRBV27; D is ambiguous. V lost 4 bases, J lost 0 bases, and 10 bases lay in between. Germline V CDR1 and CDR2: MNHEY, SMNVEV (reference sequence). CDR3 length: 15 amino acids.